The 24 T cell receptor beta chains given below trace back to one sample, sequenced in a study of control samples from healthy donors and cancer patients (dated by TCRdb to the early 2020s). Library construction relied on the immunoSEQ multiplex PCR assay. The immuneACCESS repertoire file appears here via TCRdb, limited to in-frame rearrangements. These files lack a portion of the clones; in checked studies, under half of the deficit traces to unresolved V genes, and the cause of the others is not known. The sample table lists about 140,000 clones, roughly 94% of them with a count of one. The ten biggest clones cover around 13% of the sample. Sequencing used blood. These receptors all stem from a man aged 40-55 years in good health.

The chain employs TRBV11-2 and TRBJ2-5; D assignment may be TRBD1 or TRBD2 (5 bases each). CDR3 size: 13 residues. Trimming shortened V by 7 bases and J by 13 bases, and 22 bases separated the two germline ends. Germline CDR1 is SGHAT and CDR2 is FQNNGV. In DNA, the CDR3 is TGTGCCAGCACCACGGGGATGACAGATCGGCCGTACTTC. Encoded protein: CASTTGMTDRPYF. The variable domain in full, completed from reference TRBV11-2 and TRBJ2-5, reads EAGVAQSPRYKIIEKRQSVAFWCNPISGHATLYWYQQILGQGPKLLIQFQNNGVVDDSQLPKDRFSAERLKGVDSTLKIQPAKLEDSAVYLCASTTGMTDRPYFGPGTRLLVL.

The chain uses TRBV6-2 or TRBV6-3 and TRBJ1-4; D might be TRBD1 (5 bases). V shed 4 bases and J shed 4 bases, with 10 bases lying between them. This CDR3 region has 14 residues. Looked up from germline, CDR1 is MNHEY and CDR2 is SVGEGT. The CDR3: CASSWGLLNEKLFF. The CDR3 DNA sequence: TGTGCCAGCAGTTGGGGCCTTCTTAATGAAAAACTGTTTTTT.

Only a few counts were recorded for this clone. The J gene is TRBJ1-6, the V gene TRBV4-1; D gene unclear. V was shortened by 4 bases and J by 7 bases, with 11 bases between the two germline ends. The CDR3 consists of 14 residues. Germline CDR1 is MGHRA and CDR2 is YSYEKL. The CDR3 here is CASSRLVTNSPLHF. CDR3 DNA sequence: TGCGCCAGCAGCCGACTTGTGACCAATTCACCCCTCCACTTT.

The chain has TRBV18 and TRBJ2-7; 10 bases fit TRBD1. Per germline, CDR1 KGHSH and CDR2 LQKENI. Germline trimming cut 5 bases from V and 5 bases from J; bases unmatched to any gene: 3. This CDR3 has 13 residues. The CDR3 is CASSTGQGNEQYF. The CDR3 DNA follows: TGTGCCAGCTCAACGGGACAGGGGAACGAGCAGTACTTC.

The V and J genes are TRBV6-6 and TRBJ2-1, with TRBD1 matching 7 bases. The CDR3 sequence is 15 residues long. The ends lost 5 bases at V and 3 bases at J; junction bases unmatched: 7. The germline V gene has CDR1 MNHNY and CDR2 SVGAGI (reference sequence). CDR3 protein: CASSDQGVDYNEQFF. CDR3 nucleotides: TGTGCCAGCAGTGACCAGGGGGTGGACTACAATGAGCAGTTCTTC.

This chain connects TRBV6-5 to TRBJ2-7, with D possibly being TRBD1 (5 bases). Trimming shortened V by 2 bases and J by 2 bases, and 13 bases separated the two germline ends. The CDR3 totals 15 residues. The germline V gene has CDR1 MNHEY and CDR2 SVGAGI. CDR3 sequence reads: CASSYRGEGAYEQYF. The CDR3 nucleotides are TGTGCCAGCAGTTACAGGGGTGAAGGGGCCTACGAGCAGTACTTC.

CDR3 in DNA: TGTGCCAGCAGCCAAGTCCAGGGTAGGGATGAGCAGTTCTTC. It yields the protein CASSQVQGRDEQFF. J is TRBJ2-1 and V is TRBV11-1, with D perhaps TRBD1 (5 bases). V was trimmed by 5 bases and J by 8 bases, leaving 16 bases between them. Per germline, CDR1 SGHAT and CDR2 FQDESV (reference sequence). This CDR3 is built from 14 residues.

The chain has TRBV6-5 and TRBJ2-7, with D perhaps TRBD1 or TRBD2 (7 bases each). The CDR3 runs 15 residues. Trimming shortened V by 1 base and J by 4 bases, and 14 bases separated the two germline ends. Germline values: CDR1 MNHEY, CDR2 SVGAGI. For the CDR3, the DNA is TGTGCCAGCAGTTACTGGCAGGGGGGGTTTTACGAGCAGTACTTC. Encoded protein: CASSYWQGGFYEQYF.

The chain has TRBV29-1 and TRBJ1-2; 7 nucleotides line up with TRBD1. This CDR3 is 13 amino acids long. The junction had 11 bases not matched to a gene; V was cut back by 6 bases and J by 7 bases. Germline CDR1 is SQVTM and CDR2 is ANQGSEA. Here the CDR3 DNA reads TGCAGCGTCCTGACAGGGAGTGGTGGTGGCTACACCTTC. This encodes CSVLTGSGGGYTF.

This chain connects TRBV2 to TRBJ1-5, with D unresolved. The CDR3 sequence is 14 residues long. With 6 bases removed from V and 0 bases from J, the gap between germline ends came to 9 bases. From germline, CDR1 is SNHLY and CDR2 FYNNEI. CDR3 sequence reads: CASRIFDSNQPQHF. The CDR3 bases are TGTGCCAGCAGAATTTTTGATAGCAATCAGCCCCAGCATTTT.

The chain recombines TRBV18 with TRBJ1-4; tentative D call: TRBD1 (6 bases). Per germline, CDR1 KGHSH and CDR2 LQKENI. V lost 2 bases and J lost 10, with 14 bases in between. The CDR3 has 14 residues. The DNA of the CDR3 is TGTGCCAGCTCACCAGGGGGCCGTCTGGGAAAACTGTTTTTT. This codes for CASSPGGRLGKLFF.

This clone was observed once. Mismatch with germline at one junction end may stem from a read error. The chain uses TRBV7-9 and TRBJ2-2; tentatively, D is TRBD2 (5 bases). The CDR3 is 17 residues long. Germline V gives CDR1 SEHNR, CDR2 FQNEAQ (reference sequence). The CDR3 DNA reads TGTGCCTGCAGCTTAAATAGCGTCTCGGGGTTCACCGGGGAGCTGTTTTTT. It yields the protein CACSLNSVSGFTGELFF.

This chain's CDR3 is CASSQSTSGGTTSTDTQYF. The CDR3 region has the DNA TGTGCCAGCAGCCAATCGACTAGCGGGGGGACCACTAGCACAGATACGCAGTATTTT. The chain joins TRBV3-1 (or the pseudogene TRBV3-2) to TRBJ2-3; 13 positions match TRBD2. V lost 2 bases, J lost 0 bases, and 8 bases stayed unmatched. There are 19 residues in the CDR3. The germline CDR1 and CDR2 sequences are LGHDT and YNNKEL (reference sequence).

V usage is TRBV19 and J usage is TRBJ1-2; D remains ambiguous. The CDR3 length is 13 residues. The V end lost 4 bases, the J end lost 8 bases, and 14 bases lay between the germline ends. Looked up from germline, CDR1 is LNHDA and CDR2 is SQIVND (reference sequence). The CDR3 region has the DNA TGTGCCAGTAGTAAGCTAGTGACTGGGGGCTACACCTTC. Protein: CASSKLVTGGYTF.

The genes are TRBV15 and TRBJ1-1; tentative D call: TRBD1 (5 bases). Per germline, CDR1 LNHNV and CDR2 YYDKDF (reference sequence). V was shortened by 4 bases and J by 1 base, with 16 bases between the two germline ends. The CDR3 totals 16 residues. The CDR3 sequence is CATSKEMRGANTEAFF. The CDR3 coding sequence is TGTGCCACCAGCAAAGAGATGAGGGGCGCGAACACTGAAGCTTTCTTT.

The chain has TRBV28 and TRBJ1-5, with D hard to call. V lost 5 bases and J lost 7, with 15 bases in between. The CDR3 covers 14 residues. Germline assignment: CDR1 MDHEN and CDR2 SYDVKM. The CDR3 is CASSQASGGQPQHF. CDR3 bases: TGTGCCAGCAGTCAAGCCTCAGGTGGCCAGCCCCAGCATTTT.

J is TRBJ2-7 and V is TRBV9; D ambiguous. V was pared by 5 bases and J by 6 bases, with 12 bases between. Germline values: CDR1 SGDLS, CDR2 YYNGEE. The CDR3 loop spans 12 amino acids. This CDR3 reads CASSHNLGEQYF. The CDR3 DNA follows: TGTGCCAGCAGTCACAACTTAGGCGAGCAGTACTTC.

The CDR3, as DNA: TGTGCCAGCAGTCTCACAGGTTACAATGAGCAGTTCTTC. Encoded protein: CASSLTGYNEQFF. V usage is TRBV27 and J usage is TRBJ2-1, with a weak D call TRBD1 (5 bases). Germline-derived CDR1 and CDR2 are MNHEY and SMNVEV (reference sequence). V lost 5 bases to trimming and J lost 4 bases, with 9 bases between them. This CDR3 region has 13 residues.

The gene calls are TRBV7-9 and TRBJ1-2; 10 nucleotides match TRBD1. The CDR3 sequence is 13 residues long. Germline loops: CDR1 SEHNR, CDR2 FQNEAQ (reference sequence). V shed 3 bases and J 8 bases; nucleotides not matched to a gene: 3. Here the CDR3 reads CASSLGTGEGYTF. The CDR3, as DNA: TGTGCCAGCAGCTTGGGGACAGGGGAGGGCTACACCTTC. Combining the CDR3 with reference TRBV7-9 and TRBJ1-2 gives the whole variable domain DTGVSQNPRHKITKRGQNVTFRCDPISEHNRLYWYRQTLGQGPEFLTYFQNEAQLEKSRLLSDRFSAERPKGSFSTLEIQRTEQGDSAMYLCASSLGTGEGYTFGSGTRLTVV.

This chain uses TRBV28 with TRBJ2-2, with D perhaps matching TRBD1 or TRBD2 (5 bases each). Trimming took off 4 bases at V and 0 bases at J, with 9 bases between the two ends. Germline V gene sequence: CDR1 MDHEN, CDR2 SYDVKM. This CDR3 is built from 15 residues. The CDR3, as DNA: TGTGCCAGCAGTTCCGGGGCTACGAACACCGGGGAGCTGTTTTTT. Encoded protein: CASSSGATNTGELFF.

CDR3 loop: CASSLWISPGTSSYEQYF. The CDR3 bases are TGTGCCAGCAGCCTCTGGATTAGTCCCGGGACATCTTCCTACGAGCAGTACTTC. The V call is TRBV5-6, the J call TRBJ2-7, with a weak D call TRBD1 (6 bases). The CDR3 totals 18 residues. The V and J ends lost 4 bases and 1 base respectively, with 24 bases between them. Germline CDR1 is SGHDT and CDR2 is YYEEEE.

The J gene is TRBJ1-3, the V gene TRBV18; D remains unclear. Germline lookup yields CDR1 KGHSH and CDR2 LQKENI. The CDR3 covers 16 residues. V dropped 2 bases and J dropped 2 bases, with 13 bases sitting between them. DNA for the CDR3: TGTGCCAGCTCACCAATCCCATTTGAGACTGGAAACACCATATATTTT. This gives the protein CASSPIPFETGNTIYF.

This rearrangement joins TRBV28 to TRBJ1-2; 8 bases align to TRBD1. The germline CDR1 and CDR2 sequences are MDHEN and SYDVKM. The V gene end was trimmed by 5 bases and the J gene end by 5 bases; junction bases not matched to a gene: 10. The CDR3 is 15 residues long. CDR3 loop: CASSPPTGGNYGYTF. CDR3 sequence (DNA): TGTGCCAGCAGTCCGCCCACAGGGGGGAATTATGGCTACACCTTC.

This clone occurred once. At the DNA level, this CDR3 is encoded by other sequences in the same sample as well. The chain carries TRBV10-3 and TRBJ1-1, with 8 nucleotides matching TRBD1. V was pared by 7 bases and J by 4 bases, with 8 bases of the junction left unmatched. CDR3 length: 14 residues. Germline V lookup: CDR1 ENHRY, CDR2 SYGVKD. In DNA, the CDR3 is TGTGCCATCAAAGAGGTCACAGGGGGCACTGAAGCTTTCTTT. Amino acids: CAIKEVTGGTEAFF.